This T cell receptor beta chain is from a study of blood T cell repertoires in COVID-19 (dated by TCRdb to 2020 to 2022). Background for the entire study: Samples covering the acute and convalescent phases of COVID-19 were provided by collaborators in the United States, Italy and Spain. The material from the prospective study consisted of cDNA or gDNA derived from T cells, B-cell-depleted T cells, or PBMCs. Deeply sampled blood TCRbeta repertoires from subjects exposed to, actively infected with, or recovered from COVID-19 were included in the dataset. The repertoires were made available in a free public database intended to serve as a resource for research on the immune response to SARS-CoV-2. The samples were drawn from two sources: the first 160 participants of the ongoing ImmuneRACE study, and 1,000 to 1,500 subjects contributed by 6 global collaborators. Nearly every sample came with metadata listing a de-identified subject ID, COVID-19 status, age in years and sex. HLA class I and class II types, where available, came from metadata supplied by the sample provider rather than from assay-based typing. Results and caveats for the whole study, not just this receptor: How much clinical and demographic metadata was included differed by source and by participant, and the metadata was provided uncurated.

The immunoSEQ Assay, a bias-controlled multiplex PCR, was used to amplify TCRbeta CDR3 regions from genomic DNA. Regarding the original processing steps: Nucleated cell counts per sample were estimated from amplification of reference gene primers within the assay. Sequence reads were collapsed and filtered to measure the absolute abundance of every unique TCRbeta CDR3 rearrangement. For each sample, productive Simpson clonality was calculated as the square root of Simpson's diversity index across productive rearrangements. The clones in this table, taken by TCRdb from immuneACCESS, are in-frame only. Not every clone is retained; where verified, under half of the shortfall comes from an unresolved V gene, and the cause of the rest is unknown. V, J and clone size reflect that table, while D and trimming were determined from the DNA. In all, the sample holds 70,000 or so clones, and 75% to 80% of those were seen once. The ten largest account for approximately 45% of the sample.

Of note for this clone: What antigen it recognizes has not been identified. No base quality values were provided; no much bigger clone lies one nucleotide off.

The collaborating institutions used their own protocols to collect whole blood in K2EDTA tubes. For TCRbeta analysis, collaborator samples were shipped as frozen whole blood, as isolated PBMCs, or as DNA extracted from either sample type. From the cysteine through the phenylalanine, the CDR3 covers 15 amino acids. The entry retains the CDR3 DNA only, 45 bases that are in frame from base 1. The germline V gene yields SGHTA for CDR1 and FQGNSA for CDR2. After removal of 1 base from V and 6 bases from J, the junction retains 8 bases not matched to a gene. The clonotype comes from a human donor in a cohort sampled during active COVID-19. The rearrangement combines TRBV7-2 with TRBJ1-2, with TRBD1 matching 7 junction bases. Sequences were obtained from peripheral blood. The CDR3 in this case is CASSLDFQGVNGYTF. The sequenced DNA: TGTGCCAGCAGCTTAGATTTCCAGGGGGTCAATGGCTACACCTTC.